This TCR beta chain was found in a study of tumor-infiltrating lymphocytes in primary liver carcinoma. On the study more broadly: Donors underwent surgery for histopathologically diagnosed primary liver carcinoma.

Production of TCR beta cDNA used 400 to 650 ng total RNA together with a constant-region primer. Employing slightly modified ARM-PCR, three nested multiplex PCR rounds were run, and these gave rise to the TCR beta libraries. TRBV1-TRBV30 forward primers paired with a C-beta reverse primer were used in the first two PCR rounds, which ran approximately 10 cycles each. TCRdb passed the multiplex PCR reads through MiXCR, listing each CDR3 protein once. The repertoire holds approximately 330,000 distinct CDR3 sequences, with around three fifths as singletons. They got blood RNA out of unsorted whole blood and also pulled out germline DNA. Patients had chronic HBV infection and were treatment-naive. Researchers reported drawing around 3.8 milliliters of peripheral blood before surgery. Comments on this clonotype: The antigen is undetermined.

Whole-study findings and limits: Relative to blood, tumors carried a significantly larger fraction of the repertoire in their top 250 clones (p = 0.039).

Germline V gene data show CDR1 as LNHDA and CDR2 as SQIVND (reference sequence). CDR3 length equals 15 residues. V lost 7 bases, J lost 0 bases, and 16 bases lay in between. The TCR sequence derives from a man between 35 and 55 years old with primary liver carcinoma and hepatitis B virus infection. This chain connects TRBV19 to TRBJ2-7; weak D call: TRBD1 (6 bases). The specimen sequenced was peripheral blood. CDR3: CASISGHMSSYEQYF. CDR3 bases: TGTGCCAGTATTTCGGGACACATGAGCTCCTACGAGCAGTACTTC.